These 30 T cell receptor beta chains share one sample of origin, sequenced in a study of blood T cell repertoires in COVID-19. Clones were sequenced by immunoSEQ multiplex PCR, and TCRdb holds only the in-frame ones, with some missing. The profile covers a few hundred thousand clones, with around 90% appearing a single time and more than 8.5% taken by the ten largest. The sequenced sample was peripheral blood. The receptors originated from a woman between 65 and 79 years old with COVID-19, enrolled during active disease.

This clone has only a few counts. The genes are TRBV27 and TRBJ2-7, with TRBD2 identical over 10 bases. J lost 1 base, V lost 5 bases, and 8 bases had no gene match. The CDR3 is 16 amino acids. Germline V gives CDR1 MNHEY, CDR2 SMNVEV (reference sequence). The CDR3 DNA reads TGTGCCAGCAGTGGACAGCGGGAGGGGACATCCTACGAGCAGTACTTC. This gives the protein CASSGQREGTSYEQYF.

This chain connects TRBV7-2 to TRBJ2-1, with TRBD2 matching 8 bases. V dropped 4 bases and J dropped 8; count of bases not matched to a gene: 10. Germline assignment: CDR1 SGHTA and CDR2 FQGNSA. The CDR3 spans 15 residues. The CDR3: CASSSWSGSKDEQFF. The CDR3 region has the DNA TGTGCCAGCAGCTCCTGGAGCGGGAGTAAAGATGAGCAGTTCTTC. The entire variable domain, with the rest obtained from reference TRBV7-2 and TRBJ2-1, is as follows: GAGVSQSPSNKVTEKGKDVELRCDPISGHTALYWYRQSLGQGLEFLIYFQGNSAPDKSGLPSDRFSAERTGGSVSTLTIQRTQQEDSAVYLCASSSWSGSKDEQFFGPGTRLTVL.

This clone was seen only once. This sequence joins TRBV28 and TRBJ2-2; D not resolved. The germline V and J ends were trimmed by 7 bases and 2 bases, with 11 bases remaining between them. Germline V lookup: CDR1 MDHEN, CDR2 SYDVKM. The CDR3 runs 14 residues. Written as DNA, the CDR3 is TGTGCCAGCATTCAGAGGTTCAACACCGGGGAGCTGTTTTTT. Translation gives CASIQRFNTGELFF.

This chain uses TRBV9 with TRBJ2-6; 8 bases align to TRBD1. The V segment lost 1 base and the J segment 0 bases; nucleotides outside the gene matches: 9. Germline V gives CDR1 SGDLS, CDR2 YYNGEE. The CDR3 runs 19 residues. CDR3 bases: TGTGCCAGCAGCGTACAGAGGGGACAGGAGATCTCTGGGGCCAACGTCCTGACTTTC. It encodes CASSVQRGQEISGANVLTF.

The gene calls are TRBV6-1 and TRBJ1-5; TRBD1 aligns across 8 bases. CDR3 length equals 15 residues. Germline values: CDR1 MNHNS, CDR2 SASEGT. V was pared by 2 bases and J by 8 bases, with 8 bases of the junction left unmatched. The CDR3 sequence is CASSEFGTGGEPQHF. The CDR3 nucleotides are TGTGCCAGCAGTGAATTTGGTACAGGGGGGGAGCCCCAGCATTTT.

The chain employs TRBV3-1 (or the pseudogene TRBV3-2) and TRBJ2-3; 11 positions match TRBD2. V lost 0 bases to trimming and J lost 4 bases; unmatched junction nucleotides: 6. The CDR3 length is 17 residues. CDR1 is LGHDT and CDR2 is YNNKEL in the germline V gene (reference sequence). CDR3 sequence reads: CASSQDSGRASADTQYF. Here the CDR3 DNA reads TGTGCCAGCAGCCAAGATAGCGGGAGGGCGAGCGCAGATACGCAGTATTTT.

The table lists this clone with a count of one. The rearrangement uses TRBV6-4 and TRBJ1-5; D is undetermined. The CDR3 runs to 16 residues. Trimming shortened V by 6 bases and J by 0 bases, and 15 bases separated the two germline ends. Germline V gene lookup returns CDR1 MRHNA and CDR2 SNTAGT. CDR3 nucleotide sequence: TGTGCCAGCAGGACCACCAAACACTATAGCAATCAGCCCCAGCATTTT. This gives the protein CASRTTKHYSNQPQHF.

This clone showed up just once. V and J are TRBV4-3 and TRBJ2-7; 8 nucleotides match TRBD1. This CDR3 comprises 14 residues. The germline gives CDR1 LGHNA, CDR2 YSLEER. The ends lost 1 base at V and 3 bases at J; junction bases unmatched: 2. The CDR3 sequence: CASSQGDRGYEQYF. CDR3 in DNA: TGCGCCAGCAGCCAAGGCGACAGGGGCTACGAGCAGTACTTC.

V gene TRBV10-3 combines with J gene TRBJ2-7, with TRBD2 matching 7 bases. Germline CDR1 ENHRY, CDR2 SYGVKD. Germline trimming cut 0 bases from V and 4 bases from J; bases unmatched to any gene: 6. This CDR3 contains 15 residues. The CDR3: CAISESGEGRYEQYF. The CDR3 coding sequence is TGTGCCATCAGTGAGTCGGGGGAGGGTCGTTACGAGCAGTACTTC.

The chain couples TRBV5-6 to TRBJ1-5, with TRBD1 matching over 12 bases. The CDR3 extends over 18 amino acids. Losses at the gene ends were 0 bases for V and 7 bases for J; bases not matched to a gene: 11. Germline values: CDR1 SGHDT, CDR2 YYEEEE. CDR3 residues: CASSLAGTGGAVVQPQHF. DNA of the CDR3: TGTGCCAGCAGCTTGGCCGGGACAGGGGGCGCCGTGGTCCAGCCCCAGCATTTT.

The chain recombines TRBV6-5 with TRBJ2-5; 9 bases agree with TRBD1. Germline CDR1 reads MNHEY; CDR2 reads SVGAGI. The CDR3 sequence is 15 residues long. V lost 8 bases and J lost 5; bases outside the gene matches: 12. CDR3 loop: CASHHRQGGGETQYF. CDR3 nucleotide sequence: TGTGCCAGCCATCACCGACAGGGGGGAGGGGAGACCCAGTACTTC.

CDR3 residues: CASSLFRDPNSGNTIYF. The DNA for the CDR3 is TGTGCCAGCAGCTTATTCCGGGATCCCAACTCTGGAAACACCATATATTTT. The chain combines TRBV7-9 with TRBJ1-3; D not certain. The CDR3 spans 17 residues. The V gene's germline CDR1 is SEHNR and CDR2 FQNEAQ (reference sequence). V lost 2 bases and J lost 0, with 14 bases in between. Full variable domain (remainder filled in from reference TRBV7-9 and TRBJ1-3): DTGVSQNPRHKITKRGQNVTFRCDPISEHNRLYWYRQTLGQGPEFLTYFQNEAQLEKSRLLSDRFSAERPKGSFSTLEIQRTEQGDSAMYLCASSLFRDPNSGNTIYFGEGSWLTVV.

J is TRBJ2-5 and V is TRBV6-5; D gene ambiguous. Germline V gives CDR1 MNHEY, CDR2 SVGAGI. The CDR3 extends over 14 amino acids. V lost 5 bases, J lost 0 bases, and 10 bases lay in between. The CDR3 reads CASSTQPNQETQYF. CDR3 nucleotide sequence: TGTGCCAGCAGTACTCAACCAAACCAAGAGACCCAGTACTTC.

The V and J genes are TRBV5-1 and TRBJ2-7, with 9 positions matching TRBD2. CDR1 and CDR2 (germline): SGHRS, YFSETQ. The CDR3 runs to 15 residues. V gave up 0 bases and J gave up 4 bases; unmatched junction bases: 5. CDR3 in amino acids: CASSLASGRKYEQYF. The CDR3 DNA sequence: TGCGCCAGCAGCTTGGCGAGCGGGAGGAAATACGAGCAGTACTTC.

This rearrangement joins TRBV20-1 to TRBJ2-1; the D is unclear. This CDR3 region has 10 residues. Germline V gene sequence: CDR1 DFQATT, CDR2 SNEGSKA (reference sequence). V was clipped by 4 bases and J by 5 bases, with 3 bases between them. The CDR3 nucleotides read TGCAGTGCTACAAACAATGAGCAGTTCTTC. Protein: CSATNNEQFF.

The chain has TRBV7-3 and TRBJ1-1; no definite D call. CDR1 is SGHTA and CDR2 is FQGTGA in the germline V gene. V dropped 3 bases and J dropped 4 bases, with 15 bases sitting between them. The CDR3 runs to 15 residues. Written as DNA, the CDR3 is TGTGCCAGCAGCTTCGAGGGATGGACTCTCACTGAAGCTTTCTTT. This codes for CASSFEGWTLTEAFF.

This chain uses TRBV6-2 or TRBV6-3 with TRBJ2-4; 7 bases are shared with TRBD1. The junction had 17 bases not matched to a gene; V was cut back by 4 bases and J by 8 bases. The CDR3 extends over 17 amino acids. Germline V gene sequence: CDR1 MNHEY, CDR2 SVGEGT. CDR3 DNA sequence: TGTGCCAGCAGTTCAACCCGGACAGGCGCCGACCTACACATTCAGTACTTC. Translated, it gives CASSSTRTGADLHIQYF.

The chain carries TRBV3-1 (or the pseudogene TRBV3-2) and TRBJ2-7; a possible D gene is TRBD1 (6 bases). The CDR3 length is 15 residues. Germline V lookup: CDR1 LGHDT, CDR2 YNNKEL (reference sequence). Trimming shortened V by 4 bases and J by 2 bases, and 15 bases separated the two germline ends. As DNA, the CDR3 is TGTGCCAGCAGCCTGGGACACACCATGACCTACGAGCAGTACTTC. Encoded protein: CASSLGHTMTYEQYF.

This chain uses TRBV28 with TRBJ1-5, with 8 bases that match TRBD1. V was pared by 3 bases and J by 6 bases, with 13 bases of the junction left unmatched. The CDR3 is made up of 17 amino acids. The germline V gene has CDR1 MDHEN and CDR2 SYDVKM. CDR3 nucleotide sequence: TGTGCCAGCAGTTTTCTGGTGGACAGGGTTCGGGGTCAGCCCCAGCATTTT. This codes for CASSFLVDRVRGQPQHF.

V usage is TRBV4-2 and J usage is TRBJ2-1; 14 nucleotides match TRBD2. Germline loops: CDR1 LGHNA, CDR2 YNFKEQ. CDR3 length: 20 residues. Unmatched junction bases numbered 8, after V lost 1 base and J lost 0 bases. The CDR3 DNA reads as TGTGCCAGCAGCCAAGTAGGCGGGACTAGCGGGAGTCGCTCCTACAATGAGCAGTTCTTC. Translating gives CASSQVGGTSGSRSYNEQFF.

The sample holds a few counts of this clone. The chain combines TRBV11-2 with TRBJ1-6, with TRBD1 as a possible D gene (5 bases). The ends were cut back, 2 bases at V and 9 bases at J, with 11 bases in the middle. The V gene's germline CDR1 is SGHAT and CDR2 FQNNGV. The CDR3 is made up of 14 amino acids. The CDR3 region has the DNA TGTGCCAGCAGCTTAAGCAGGGCCGCTTCACCCCTCCACTTT. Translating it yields CASSLSRAASPLHF.

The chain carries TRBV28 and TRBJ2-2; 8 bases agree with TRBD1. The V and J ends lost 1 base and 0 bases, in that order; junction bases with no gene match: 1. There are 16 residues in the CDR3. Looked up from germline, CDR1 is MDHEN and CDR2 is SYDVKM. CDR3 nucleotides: TGTGCCAGCAGTTTATACAGGGGGGCGAACACCGGGGAGCTGTTTTTT. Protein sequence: CASSLYRGANTGELFF.

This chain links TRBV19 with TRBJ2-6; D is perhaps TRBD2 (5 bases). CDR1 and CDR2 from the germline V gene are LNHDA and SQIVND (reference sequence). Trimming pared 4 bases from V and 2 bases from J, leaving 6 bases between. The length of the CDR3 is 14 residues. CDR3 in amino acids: CASSKEAGANVLTF. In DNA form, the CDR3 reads TGTGCCAGTAGTAAGGAGGCTGGGGCCAACGTCCTGACTTTC.

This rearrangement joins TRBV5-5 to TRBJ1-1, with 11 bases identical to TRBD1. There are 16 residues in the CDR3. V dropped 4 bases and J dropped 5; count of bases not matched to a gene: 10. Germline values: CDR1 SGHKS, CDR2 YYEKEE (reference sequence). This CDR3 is CASSRTGGDLRTEAFF. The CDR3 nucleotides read TGTGCCAGCAGCAGGACAGGGGGCGACTTGCGTACTGAAGCTTTCTTT.

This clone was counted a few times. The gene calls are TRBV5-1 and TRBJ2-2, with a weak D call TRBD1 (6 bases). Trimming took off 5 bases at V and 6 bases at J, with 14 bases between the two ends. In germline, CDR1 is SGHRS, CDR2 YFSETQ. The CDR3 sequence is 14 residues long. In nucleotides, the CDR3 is TGCGCCAGCAGTCAGACAGGAGAAGCCGGGGAGCTGTTTTTT. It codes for CASSQTGEAGELFF. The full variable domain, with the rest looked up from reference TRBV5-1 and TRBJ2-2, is KAGVTQTPRYLIKTRGQQVTLSCSPISGHRSVSWYQQTPGQGLQFLFEYFSETQRNKGNFPGRFSGRQFSNSRSEMNVSTLELGDSALYLCASSQTGEAGELFFGEGSRLTVL.

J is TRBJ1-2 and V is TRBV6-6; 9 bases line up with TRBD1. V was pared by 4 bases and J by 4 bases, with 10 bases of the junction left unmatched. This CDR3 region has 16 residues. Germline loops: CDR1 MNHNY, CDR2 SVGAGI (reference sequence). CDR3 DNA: TGTGCCAGCAGTTCCATCTGGACAGGGGAGGGCTATGGCTACACCTTC. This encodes CASSSIWTGEGYGYTF.

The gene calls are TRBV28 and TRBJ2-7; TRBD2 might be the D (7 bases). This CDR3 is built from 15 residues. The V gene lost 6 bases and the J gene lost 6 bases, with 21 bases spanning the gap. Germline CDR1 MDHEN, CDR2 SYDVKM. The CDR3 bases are TGTGCCAGCAGATCGGACAGCCTCGGGGAGGGCGAGCAGTACTTC. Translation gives CASRSDSLGEGEQYF.

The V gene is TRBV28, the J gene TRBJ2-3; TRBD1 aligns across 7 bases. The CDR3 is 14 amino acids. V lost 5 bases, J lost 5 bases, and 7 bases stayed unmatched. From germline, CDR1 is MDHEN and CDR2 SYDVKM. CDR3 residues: CASSKLQGIDTQYF. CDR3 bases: TGTGCCAGCAGTAAATTACAGGGGATAGATACGCAGTATTTT.

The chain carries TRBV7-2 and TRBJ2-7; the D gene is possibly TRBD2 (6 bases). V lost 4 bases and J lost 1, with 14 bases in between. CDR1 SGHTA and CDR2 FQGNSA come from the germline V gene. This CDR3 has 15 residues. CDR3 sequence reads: CASSSPRDFSYEQYF. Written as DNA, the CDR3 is TGTGCCAGCAGCTCACCCCGGGACTTTTCCTACGAGCAGTACTTC.

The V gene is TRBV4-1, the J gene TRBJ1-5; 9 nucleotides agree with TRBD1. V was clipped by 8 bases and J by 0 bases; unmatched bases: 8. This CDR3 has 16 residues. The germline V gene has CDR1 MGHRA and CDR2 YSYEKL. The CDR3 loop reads CASSGQGIHSNQPQHF. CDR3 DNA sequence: TGCGCCAGCTCGGGACAGGGAATTCATAGCAATCAGCCCCAGCATTTT.